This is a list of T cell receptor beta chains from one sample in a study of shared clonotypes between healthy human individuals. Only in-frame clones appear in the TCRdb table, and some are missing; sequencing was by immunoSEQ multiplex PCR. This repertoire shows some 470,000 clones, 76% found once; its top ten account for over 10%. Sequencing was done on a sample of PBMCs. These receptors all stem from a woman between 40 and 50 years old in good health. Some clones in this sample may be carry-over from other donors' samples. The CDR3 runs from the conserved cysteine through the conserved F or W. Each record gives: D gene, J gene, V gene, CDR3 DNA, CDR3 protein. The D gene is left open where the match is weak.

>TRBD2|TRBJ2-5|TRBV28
TGTGCCAGCAGTTTACCGAGGGCGGGAGGCCCGGGGGAGACCCAGTACTTC
CASSLPRAGGPGETQYF
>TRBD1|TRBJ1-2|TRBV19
TGTGCCAGTAGTGGCATTGGACTGGACAGGAACTATGGCTACACCTTC
CASSGIGLDRNYGYTF
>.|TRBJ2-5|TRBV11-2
TGTGCCAGCAGCCCACGGGGCCTGGGGAAAGAGACCCAGTACTTC
CASSPRGLGKETQYF
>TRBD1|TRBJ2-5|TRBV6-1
TGTGCCAGCAGTGAAGCGCAGGGGGCGAGGGAGACCCAGTACTTC
CASSEAQGARETQYF
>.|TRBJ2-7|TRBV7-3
TGTGCCAGCAGCTTAGAGGCAGGTCGCGAGCAGTACTTC
CASSLEAGREQYF
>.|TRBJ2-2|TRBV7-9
TGTGCCAGCAGCCCCAAGCGGTACTCGAACACCGGGGAGCTGTTTTTT
CASSPKRYSNTGELFF
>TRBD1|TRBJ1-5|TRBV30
TGTGCCTGGAGCGAGGACAGGGTTCAGCCCCAGCATTTT
CAWSEDRVQPQHF
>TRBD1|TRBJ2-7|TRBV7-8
TGTGCCAGCAGCTTAACCGGGACAGGGCCGCACGAGCAGTACTTC
CASSLTGTGPHEQYF
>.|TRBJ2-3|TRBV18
TGTGCCAGCTCACCGGGAGACACCACAGATACGCAGTATTTT
CASSPGDTTDTQYF
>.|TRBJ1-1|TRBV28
TGTGCCAGCACCTACACCCAAGGGAACACTGAAGCTTTCTTT
CASTYTQGNTEAFF